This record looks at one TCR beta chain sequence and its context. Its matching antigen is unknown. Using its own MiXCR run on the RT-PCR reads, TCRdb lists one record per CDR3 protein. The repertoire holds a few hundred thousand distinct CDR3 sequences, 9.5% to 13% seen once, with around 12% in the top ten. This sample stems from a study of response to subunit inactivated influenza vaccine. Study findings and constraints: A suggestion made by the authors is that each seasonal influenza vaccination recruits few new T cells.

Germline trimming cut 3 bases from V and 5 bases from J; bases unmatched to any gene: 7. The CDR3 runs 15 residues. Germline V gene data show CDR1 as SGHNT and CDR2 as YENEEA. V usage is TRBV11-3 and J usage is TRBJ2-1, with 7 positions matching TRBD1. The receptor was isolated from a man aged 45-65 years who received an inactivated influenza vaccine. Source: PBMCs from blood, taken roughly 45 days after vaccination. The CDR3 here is CASSFRQGGHNEQFF. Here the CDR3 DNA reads TGTGCCAGCAGCTTCCGACAGGGTGGCCACAATGAGCAGTTCTTC.